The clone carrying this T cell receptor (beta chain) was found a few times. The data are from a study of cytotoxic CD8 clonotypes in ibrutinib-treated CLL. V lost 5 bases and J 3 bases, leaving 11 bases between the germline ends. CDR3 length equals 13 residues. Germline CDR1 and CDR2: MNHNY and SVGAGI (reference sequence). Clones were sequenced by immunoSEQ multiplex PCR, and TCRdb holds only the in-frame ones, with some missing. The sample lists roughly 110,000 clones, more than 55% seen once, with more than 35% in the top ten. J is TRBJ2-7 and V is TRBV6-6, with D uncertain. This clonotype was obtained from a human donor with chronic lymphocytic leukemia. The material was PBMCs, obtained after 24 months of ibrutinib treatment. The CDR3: CASSRNKIYEQYF. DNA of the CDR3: TGTGCCAGCAGTCGTAACAAAATCTACGAGCAGTACTTC.